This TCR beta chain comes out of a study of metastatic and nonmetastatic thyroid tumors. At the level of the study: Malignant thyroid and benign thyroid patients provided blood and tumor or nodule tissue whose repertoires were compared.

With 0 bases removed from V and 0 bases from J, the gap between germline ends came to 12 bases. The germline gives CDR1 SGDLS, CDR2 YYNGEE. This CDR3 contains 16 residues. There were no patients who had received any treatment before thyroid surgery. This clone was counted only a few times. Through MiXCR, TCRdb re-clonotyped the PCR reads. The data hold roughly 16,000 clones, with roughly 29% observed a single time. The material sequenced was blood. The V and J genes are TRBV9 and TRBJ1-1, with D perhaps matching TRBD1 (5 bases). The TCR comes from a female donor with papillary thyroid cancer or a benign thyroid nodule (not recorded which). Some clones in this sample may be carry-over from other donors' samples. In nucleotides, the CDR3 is TGTGCCAGCAGCGTAGGGGGATGGGGGGTGAACACTGAAGCTTTCTTT. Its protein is CASSVGGWGVNTEAFF.